Described below is a single TCR beta chain sequence and its context. This entry comes from a study of blood T cell repertoires in COVID-19. Methods used by the authors: Quantification of nucleated cells was approximated via reference gene primer amplification. Sequencing used immunoSEQ multiplex PCR; TCRdb keeps in-frame clones, though not all of them. Clone size and the V and J calls come from that table; the DNA yielded D and trimming. Found here are around 300,000 clones, approximately 88% of them singletons; the top ten hold 0.8% to 1%. Participants' reported clinical history set cohort assignment. The CDR3 length is 17 residues. The germline V gene has CDR1 SGHNT and CDR2 YENEEA. Trimming cost V 2 bases and J 4 bases, with 17 bases left between them.

The receptor's source is a woman in her 30s who had recovered from COVID-19. This chain connects TRBV11-3 to TRBJ1-4; TRBD1 might be the D (6 bases). The source material was PBMCs or T cells enriched from blood (not recorded which). Here the CDR3 reads CASSLPRTDSINEKLFF. The CDR3 DNA reads as TGTGCCAGCAGCTTACCCCGAACGGACAGCATTAATGAAAAACTGTTTTTT.